Listed here are 8 T cell receptor beta chains from one sample, sequenced in a study of identical twins. TCRdb passed the 5' RACE reads through MiXCR, listing each CDR3 protein once. The repertoire has 500,000 to 600,000 distinct CDR3 sequences, around 20% of them found once; the top ten carry about 0.91%. This sample was shared with a second study, whose subject was T cells expressing NK-cell markers.

The sequenced material came from CD4+ T cells sorted from blood. These receptors were obtained from a woman aged 18-30 years in good health.

The chain uses TRBV7-9 and TRBJ2-7, with TRBD2 as a possible D gene (5 bases). Germline lookup yields CDR1 SEHNR and CDR2 FQNEAQ (reference sequence). Trimming shortened V by 5 bases and J by 0 bases, and 17 bases separated the two germline ends. The length of the CDR3 is 16 residues. CDR3: CASSPRWTSTSYEQYF. The CDR3, as DNA: TGTGCCAGCAGCCCGCGCTGGACTTCAACCTCCTACGAGCAGTACTTC.

This chain connects TRBV6-5 to TRBJ2-7, with D maybe TRBD1 (5 bases). The CDR3 is 15 residues long. Germline assignment: CDR1 MNHEY and CDR2 SVGAGI. The germline V and J ends were trimmed by 1 base and 3 bases, with 13 bases remaining between them. CDR3: CASSYLSGAGYEQYF. CDR3 DNA sequence: TGTGCCAGCAGTTACTTATCTGGGGCCGGCTACGAGCAGTACTTC.

The V gene is TRBV29-1, the J gene TRBJ1-2; D is unclear. Per germline, CDR1 SQVTM and CDR2 ANQGSEA. The CDR3 is 12 residues long. V gave up 5 bases and J gave up 0 bases, with 7 bases separating them. The CDR3 loop reads CSVFGANYGYTF. CDR3 nucleotide sequence: TGCAGCGTTTTTGGGGCTAACTATGGCTACACCTTC.

The CDR3 is CAWSEDSLLTMAKTF. The CDR3 region has the DNA TGTGCCTGGAGTGAAGACAGTCTACTAACTATGGCTAAGACCTTC. The chain is built from TRBV30 and TRBJ1-2; TRBD1 is a possible D gene (5 bases). CDR1 and CDR2 from the germline V gene are GTSNPN and SVGIG (reference sequence). The V and J ends lost 1 base and 14 bases respectively, with 26 bases between them. CDR3 length: 15 amino acids. Full variable domain (rest looked up from reference TRBV30 and TRBJ1-2): SQTIHQWPATLVQPVGSPLSLECTVEGTSNPNLYWYRQAAGRGLQLLFYSVGIGQISSEVPQNLSASRPQDRQFILSSKKLLLSDSGFYLCAWSEDSLLTMAKTFGSGTRLTVV.

This clonotype was seen a handful of times. The J gene is TRBJ2-3, the V gene TRBV5-1; 10 nucleotides line up with TRBD1. This CDR3 is 16 amino acids long. The germline CDR1 and CDR2 sequences are SGHRS and YFSETQ. J lost 3 bases, V lost 7 bases, and 11 bases had no gene match. The CDR3 DNA follows: TGCGCCAGCGGGAGGATCCGGGACAGGGGAACAGATACGCAGTATTTT. Encoded protein: CASGRIRDRGTDTQYF. Full variable domain (outside the CDR3, taken from reference TRBV5-1 and TRBJ2-3): KAGVTQTPRYLIKTRGQQVTLSCSPISGHRSVSWYQQTPGQGLQFLFEYFSETQRNKGNFPGRFSGRQFSNSRSEMNVSTLELGDSALYLCASGRIRDRGTDTQYFGPGTRLTVL.

The chain is built from TRBV7-8 and TRBJ1-6; TRBD1 might be the D (5 bases). Germline CDR1 and CDR2: SGHVS and FQNEAQ. This CDR3 region has 15 residues. Trimming took off 2 bases at V and 8 bases at J, with 13 bases between the two ends. CDR3 nucleotides: TGTGCCAGCAGCTTACAGGGAAGGGAAGATTCACCCCTCCACTTT. Translating it yields CASSLQGREDSPLHF.

The CDR3 loop reads CASMRDRNTEAFF. The CDR3 DNA is TGTGCCAGCATGAGGGACCGAAACACTGAAGCTTTCTTT. The genes are TRBV2 and TRBJ1-1; TRBD1 might be the D (5 bases). The CDR3 is made up of 13 amino acids. Germline CDR1 SNHLY, CDR2 FYNNEI. The V gene lost 7 bases and the J gene lost 2 bases, with 11 bases spanning the gap.

The gene calls are TRBV5-1 and TRBJ2-5; the D call may be TRBD1 or TRBD2 (5 bases each). The CDR3 contains 15 residues. The V gene lost 4 bases and the J gene lost 1 base, with 14 bases spanning the gap. CDR1 is SGHRS, CDR2 YFSETQ, per germline. Here the CDR3 DNA reads TGCGCCAGCAGCCGCAGAGGGGACCGCCAAGAGACCCAGTACTTC. This translates into CASSRRGDRQETQYF.